This is a list of T cell receptor beta chains from one sample in a study of T-cell reconstitution after alpha-beta-depleted transplantation in children. TCRdb recomputed calls from the PCR reads with MiXCR, one row per CDR3 protein. Of approximately 500,000 distinct CDR3 sequences in the sample, roughly a tenth are singletons; the top ten hold 2%. Specimen: PBMCs, collected before TCRalphabeta/CD19-depleted stem cell transplant. Receptor source: a child aged 2 to 9 with inherited bone marrow failure, due to receive a stem cell transplant. The CDR3 runs from the conserved cysteine through the conserved F or W. D genes are given only for firm matches. The listing skips clone size in some rows; elsewhere it reads once, few, many or a size class.

TRBV4-3	-	TRBJ1-2	-	TGCGCCAGCAGCCAAGCCCTTATGGCCAACTATGGCTACACCTTC	CASSQALMANYGYTF
TRBV27	-	TRBJ2-2	many	TGTGCCAGCAGACGGACCGCGAACACCGGGGAGCTGTTTTTT	CASRRTANTGELFF
TRBV7-6	TRBD2	TRBJ2-7	many	TGTGCCAGCAGCTTAGGTGGCGGGGGATACGAGCAGTACTTC	CASSLGGGGYEQYF
TRBV12-3/TRBV12-4	TRBD1	TRBJ1-4	many	TGTGCCAGCAGTTTAAGATCAGGGGGCGTTGAAAAACTGTTTTTT	CASSLRSGGVEKLFF
TRBV19	TRBD2	TRBJ2-1	-	TGTGCCAGTAGTATATTGCTAGCGGGAATATCATACAATGAGCAGTTCTTC	CASSILLAGISYNEQFF
TRBV6-1	TRBD1	TRBJ2-3	many	TGTGCCAGCAGTCGGACAGGGGACGCAGATACGCAGTATTTT	CASSRTGDADTQYF
TRBV11-1	TRBD2	TRBJ2-1	-	TGTGCCAGCAGCTTAACGCGATTTACCGGGACTAGCGGGAGTGGCTACAATGAGCAGTTCTTC	CASSLTRFTGTSGSGYNEQFF
TRBV20-1	-	TRBJ1-1	many	TGCAGTGCTAGCGGAGGAGTGGACAGAAACTTGGGGGACACTGAAGCTTTCTTT	CSASGGVDRNLGDTEAFF
TRBV28	TRBD2	TRBJ2-3	many	TGTGCCAGCAGTGGGGGCGTAGGACTAGCGGGAGGGGTGGCAGATACGCAGTATTTT	CASSGGVGLAGGVADTQYF
TRBV4-2	TRBD1	TRBJ2-3	many	TGTGCCAGCAGCCAATTCCTTCGCCGGGACAGGGCTAGCACAGATACGCAGTATTTT	CASSQFLRRDRASTDTQYF
TRBV15	-	TRBJ1-3	many	TGTGCCACCAGCAGGGGACCCGGAAACACCATATATTTT	CATSRGPGNTIYF
TRBV7-9	-	TRBJ1-2	many	TGTGCCAGCAGCTACAGTGGACAGAGAGATAACTATGGCTACACCTTC	CASSYSGQRDNYGYTF
TRBV7-8	-	TRBJ2-7	-	TGTGCCAGCAGATCAGCTGGCTACGAGCAGTACTTC	CASRSAGYEQYF
TRBV5-1	-	TRBJ2-3	many	TGCGCCAGCAGCTTGGCCGGCAGCCAGCGCACAGATACGCAGTATTTT	CASSLAGSQRTDTQYF
TRBV5-1	-	TRBJ2-1	many	TGCGCCAGCAGCTTGGAGCTAGCGTCTTCCTACAATGAGCAGTTCTTC	CASSLELASSYNEQFF
TRBV6-5	-	TRBJ1-2	few	TGTGCCAGCAGTTACGAGGAAGACCCGCTAGCTAACTATGGCTACACCTTC	CASSYEEDPLANYGYTF
TRBV5-4	TRBD2	TRBJ2-1	many	TGTGCCAGCAGCGGGCACAGCGGGAGGGGCTACAATGAGCAGTTCTTC	CASSGHSGRGYNEQFF
TRBV4-2	TRBD2	TRBJ2-2	many	TGTGCCAGCAGCCAAGCGAGAAGCGGGGGAACGAACACCGGGGAGCTGTTTTTT	CASSQARSGGTNTGELFF
TRBV20-1	TRBD1	TRBJ1-6	many	TGCAGTGCCCCGACAGGGTCGCCCAGGAATTCACCCCTCCACTTT	CSAPTGSPRNSPLHF
TRBV2	-	TRBJ2-1	few	TGTGCCAGCCCGGGGGGCGATGAGCAGTTCTTC	CASPGGDEQFF
TRBV6-2/TRBV6-3	-	TRBJ2-6	many	TGTGCCAGCAGTTACACTTTCGGCAGGGCCCCCTCTGGGGCCAACGTCCTGACTTTC	CASSYTFGRAPSGANVLTF
TRBV4-2	-	TRBJ2-1	many	TGTGCCAGCAGCCAAGTTTTAGCTGGGCCTAATGAGCAGTTCTTC	CASSQVLAGPNEQFF
TRBV12-3/TRBV12-4	TRBD2	TRBJ2-7	many	TGTGCCAGCAGTTTAGATTTTCTACTAGCGGCAAGCTACGAGCAGTACTTC	CASSLDFLLAASYEQYF
TRBV27	-	TRBJ2-4	many	TGTGCCAGCAGTCCACTATCTCAGGGGAGAGCCAAAAACATTCAGTACTTC	CASSPLSQGRAKNIQYF
TRBV29-1	TRBD2	TRBJ2-1	many	TGCAGCGTTGAAGGGACTAGCGGAGGGGGGGGCTACAATGAGCAGTTCTTC	CSVEGTSGGGGYNEQFF
TRBV18	-	TRBJ2-2	-	TGTGCCAGCTCACCCCAGTCGGGGGGCAACACCGGGGAGCTGTTTTTT	CASSPQSGGNTGELFF
TRBV29-1	-	TRBJ1-4	many	TGCAGCGTTGAAGACGGCGCAAGCGAAAAACTGTTTTTT	CSVEDGASEKLFF
TRBV12-3/TRBV12-4	TRBD2	TRBJ2-2	many	TGTGCCAGCAGTGTACTAGCGGGAGGCCTCGGGGAGCTGTTTTTT	CASSVLAGGLGELFF
TRBV29-1	-	TRBJ2-3	few	TGCAGCGTTAATGCGGGTACGCAGTATTTT	CSVNAGTQYF
TRBV6-1	TRBD1	TRBJ1-5	many	TGTGCCAGCAGCCCTACCACAACCGGGACAGGGGGGGATCAGCCCCAGCATTTT	CASSPTTTGTGGDQPQHF
TRBV5-1	TRBD2	TRBJ2-3	many	TGCGCCAGCCAGACTAGCGGGAGGACAGATACGCAGTATTTT	CASQTSGRTDTQYF
TRBV6-5	-	TRBJ2-7	-	TGTGCCAGCAGTTACTTTACCGGGCACAGAGAGCAGTACTTC	CASSYFTGHREQYF
TRBV7-2	-	TRBJ1-2	many	TGTGCCAGTCGAGGTGGGGCCTACTATGGCTACACCTTC	CASRGGAYYGYTF
TRBV29-1	-	TRBJ2-7	many	TGCAGCGTACCGACAGGAACCTCCTACGAGCAGTACTTC	CSVPTGTSYEQYF
TRBV5-4	-	TRBJ1-6	-	TGTGCCAGCAGCTTGTGGTCGTCACCCCTCCACTTT	CASSLWSSPLHF
TRBV20-1	-	TRBJ2-7	-	TGCAGTGCTATGGGTCGGGGGTACTCCTACGAGCAGTACTTC	CSAMGRGYSYEQYF
TRBV28	TRBD1	TRBJ2-5	few	TGTGCCAGCAGTTCCACGCCCGGGACAGAAGAGACCCAGTACTTC	CASSSTPGTEETQYF
TRBV7-9	-	TRBJ2-3	many	TGTGCCAGCAGCCCACTAGTAATTACGCAGTATTTT	CASSPLVITQYF
TRBV7-8	-	TRBJ2-2	many	TGTGCCAGCAGCTCAGTGGAGCCTCGGGAGCTGTTTTTT	CASSSVEPRELFF
TRBV19	-	TRBJ2-1	-	TGTGCCAGTAGTTTAGGAGGGGTCCCTTACAATGAGCAGTTCTTC	CASSLGGVPYNEQFF
TRBV6-2/TRBV6-3	-	TRBJ2-1	-	TGTGCCAGCAGTCTACACTACCCCCAGAATGAGCAGTTCTTC	CASSLHYPQNEQFF
TRBV4-3	-	TRBJ1-4	-	TGCGCCAGCAGCCAAGACAGGATGGCAACTAATGAAAAACTGTTTTTT	CASSQDRMATNEKLFF
TRBV5-1	TRBD2	TRBJ2-1	many	TGCGCCAGCAGCTTGGATGGCAGCGGGAGGGCCACCTTAGGTGAGCAGTTCTTC	CASSLDGSGRATLGEQFF
TRBV12-3/TRBV12-4	-	TRBJ1-5	many	TGTGCCAGCAGTTTGGTAGGGGACACCCATCAGCCCCAGCATTTT	CASSLVGDTHQPQHF
TRBV7-2	-	TRBJ2-3	many	TGTGCCAGCAGCTTAGCGAGGGGAGATACGCAGTATTTT	CASSLARGDTQYF